These 26 T cell receptor beta chains were all obtained from the same sample, sequenced in a study of blood T cell repertoires in COVID-19. Clones were read by immunoSEQ multiplex PCR, and TCRdb kept only the in-frame ones, dropping some. The sample shows 400,000 to 500,000 clones, 75% to 90% of them seen only once. The sequencing sample was made of peripheral blood. Receptors were obtained from a woman in her 30s with active or convalescent COVID-19.

J is TRBJ1-4 and V is TRBV19; 12 bases map to TRBD1. The CDR3 is 18 amino acids. The trim removed 6 bases at V and 0 bases at J, leaving 8 bases unmatched. Germline loops: CDR1 LNHDA, CDR2 SQIVND (reference sequence). The CDR3 sequence is CASSPRDRGPATNEKLFF. CDR3 nucleotides: TGTGCCAGTAGCCCCCGGGACAGGGGGCCGGCAACTAATGAAAAACTGTTTTTT.

The chain recombines TRBV7-9 with TRBJ1-1; TRBD1 matches 8 bases. Germline loops: CDR1 SEHNR, CDR2 FQNEAQ (reference sequence). The V and J ends lost 5 bases and 5 bases, in that order; junction bases with no gene match: 10. The CDR3 runs to 15 residues. CDR3 in amino acids: CASSQLGQGGTEAFF. In DNA form, the CDR3 reads TGTGCCAGCAGCCAGCTAGGACAGGGCGGAACTGAAGCTTTCTTT.

This chain uses TRBV11-2 with TRBJ2-5; perhaps TRBD1 as D (5 bases). Germline V gives CDR1 SGHAT, CDR2 FQNNGV. The length of the CDR3 is 13 residues. V lost 2 bases to trimming and J lost 2 bases, with 6 bases between them. CDR3 amino acids: CASSLHRQETQYF. DNA for the CDR3: TGTGCCAGCAGCTTACACAGGCAAGAGACCCAGTACTTC.

As for this clone: The junction differs from germline at one of its ends, possibly a read error. The J gene is TRBJ2-3, the V gene TRBV29-1; 9 bases align to TRBD2. Germline V lookup: CDR1 SQVTM, CDR2 ANQGSEA. The CDR3 loop spans 15 amino acids. The CDR3 coding sequence is TGCAGCGTCGAAGGGACTAGCCGAGTTACAGATACGCAGTATTTT. Encoded protein: CSVEGTSRVTDTQYF.

The chain couples TRBV18 to TRBJ1-2; 7 bases are shared with TRBD1. V dropped 2 bases and J dropped 6; count of bases not matched to a gene: 9. The CDR3 has 15 residues. Germline-derived CDR1 and CDR2 are KGHSH and LQKENI. CDR3 in DNA: TGTGCCAGCTCACCAATGTCGGACAGGATCAATGGCTACACCTTC. Amino acid sequence: CASSPMSDRINGYTF.

The J gene is TRBJ1-2, the V gene TRBV15, with no clear D. This CDR3 is built from 14 residues. V lost 5 bases, J lost 5 bases, and 15 bases lay in between. CDR1 and CDR2 (germline): LNHNV, YYDKDF (reference sequence). The CDR3 loop reads CATSPEAQRYGYTF. In DNA, the CDR3 is TGTGCCACCAGCCCCGAAGCCCAGAGGTATGGCTACACCTTC.

This clone was counted a single time. The genes are TRBV20-1 and TRBJ2-7; tentatively, D is TRBD2 (6 bases). Trimming cost V 6 bases and J 7 bases, with 25 bases left between them. Germline CDR1 is DFQATT and CDR2 is SNEGSKA (reference sequence). This CDR3 comprises 15 residues. The DNA of the CDR3 is TGCAGTGCCAGTTACCGTAGGGTAGCGGTTTGGGAGCAGTACTTC. Translated: CSASYRRVAVWEQYF.

This chain uses TRBV18 with TRBJ2-3; the match to TRBD2 covers 14 bases. The trim removed 3 bases at V and 3 bases at J, leaving 8 bases unmatched. The V gene's germline CDR1 is KGHSH and CDR2 LQKENI. CDR3 length: 18 amino acids. CDR3 coding DNA: TGTGCCAGCTCACCGGGACTAGCGGGAGTGGGGTCGACAGATACGCAGTATTTT. Translation gives CASSPGLAGVGSTDTQYF. Complete variable domain (other parts from reference TRBV18 and TRBJ2-3): NAGVMQNPRHLVRRRGQEARLRCSPMKGHSHVYWYRQLPEEGLKFMVYLQKENIIDESGMPKERFSAEFPKEGPSILRIQQVVRGDSAAYFCASSPGLAGVGSTDTQYFGPGTRLTVL.

The CDR3, as DNA: TGTGCCAGCAGTGAATACGGGACAGTGAACTATGGCTACACCTTC. It encodes CASSEYGTVNYGYTF. The chain has TRBV6-1 and TRBJ1-2; 7 bases agree with TRBD1. The length of the CDR3 is 15 residues. With V trimmed by 2 bases and J by 2 bases, 5 bases remained unmatched. In germline, CDR1 is MNHNS, CDR2 SASEGT.

The chain employs TRBV12-3 or TRBV12-4 and TRBJ1-2; the D is unclear. CDR3 length: 11 amino acids. Trimming removed 9 bases from V and 8 bases from J, with 13 bases in between. CDR3 protein: CASRGPKGYTF. Written as DNA, the CDR3 is TGTGCCAGTAGAGGTCCGAAAGGCTACACCTTC.

This chain links TRBV2 with TRBJ1-6; D gene ambiguous. CDR1 is SNHLY, CDR2 FYNNEI, per germline. The CDR3 is 16 amino acids. V was cut by 2 bases and J by 6 bases, with 14 bases left in between. CDR3 region: CASSERVISSNSPLHF. CDR3 nucleotides: TGTGCCAGCAGTGAAAGAGTAATCTCATCTAATTCACCCCTCCACTTT.

The rearrangement uses TRBV5-1 and TRBJ2-1; TRBD1 matches 8 bases. Germline V gene data show CDR1 as SGHRS and CDR2 as YFSETQ. The CDR3 has 15 amino acids. The J segment lost 1 base and the V segment lost 4 bases, leaving 4 bases of the junction unmatched. The CDR3 loop reads CASSLNRGSYNEQFF. CDR3 bases: TGCGCCAGCAGCCTTAACAGGGGGTCCTACAATGAGCAGTTCTTC. The complete variable domain, with remaining parts taken from reference TRBV5-1 and TRBJ2-1, reads KAGVTQTPRYLIKTRGQQVTLSCSPISGHRSVSWYQQTPGQGLQFLFEYFSETQRNKGNFPGRFSGRQFSNSRSEMNVSTLELGDSALYLCASSLNRGSYNEQFFGPGTRLTVL.

V gene TRBV5-1 combines with J gene TRBJ1-2, with 9 bases identical to TRBD1. V shed 3 bases and J 1 base; nucleotides not matched to a gene: 7. This CDR3 has 16 amino acids. Germline CDR1 SGHRS, CDR2 YFSETQ. CDR3 sequence reads: CASSSAPGQGNYGYTF. CDR3 bases: TGCGCCAGCAGCTCAGCCCCGGGACAGGGTAACTATGGCTACACCTTC.

This rearrangement joins TRBV27 to TRBJ2-5; 7 bases are shared with TRBD1. With V trimmed by 8 bases and J by 6 bases, 6 bases remained unmatched. CDR3 length: 12 residues. Germline lookup yields CDR1 MNHEY and CDR2 SMNVEV (reference sequence). The CDR3 DNA is TGTGCCAGCGGGCCCAGGGGGAAGACCCAGTACTTC. As protein: CASGPRGKTQYF.

The V and J genes are TRBV6-2 or TRBV6-3 and TRBJ2-1, with TRBD2 identical over 10 bases. Germline V gene lookup returns CDR1 MNHEY and CDR2 SVGEGT. The CDR3 is 17 amino acids. J was trimmed by 8 bases and V by 2 bases; bases with no gene match: 12. CDR3 residues: CASSYTLSGRALYEQFF. CDR3 nucleotides: TGTGCCAGCAGTTACACCCTGAGCGGGAGGGCCTTATATGAGCAGTTCTTC.

V and J are TRBV10-2 and TRBJ2-3; 7 nucleotides agree with TRBD2. V gave up 3 bases and J gave up 5 bases; unmatched junction bases: 8. The CDR3 covers 15 residues. Germline V gives CDR1 WSHSY, CDR2 SAAADI. The CDR3 coding sequence is TGCGCCAGCAGTGAACAAGCGGGACGAGAAGATACGCAGTATTTT. Translating it yields CASSEQAGREDTQYF.

The CDR3 protein is CASREGLNTGELFF. CDR3 nucleotides: TGTGCCAGCAGGGAGGGGTTAAACACCGGGGAGCTGTTTTTT. The chain recombines TRBV6-5 with TRBJ2-2; D is possibly TRBD2 (6 bases). V dropped 6 bases and J dropped 2 bases, with 10 bases sitting between them. This CDR3 is 14 amino acids long. Germline V lookup: CDR1 MNHEY, CDR2 SVGAGI.

This rearrangement joins TRBV29-1 to TRBJ2-7, with a tentative D call TRBD1 (5 bases). The germline V gene has CDR1 SQVTM and CDR2 ANQGSEA. CDR3 length: 13 residues. Trimming pared 8 bases from V and 3 bases from J, leaving 17 bases between. CDR3 amino acids: CSIKRQSRYEQYF. DNA of the CDR3: TGCAGCATAAAACGACAGAGTCGCTACGAGCAGTACTTC.

The chain carries TRBV5-1 and TRBJ1-5; D might be TRBD1 (5 bases). The germline V gene encodes CDR1 SGHRS and CDR2 YFSETQ. With 2 bases removed from V and 1 base from J, the gap between germline ends came to 13 bases. The CDR3 is 16 residues long. The CDR3 here is CASSFGGIGSNQPQHF. CDR3 nucleotides: TGCGCCAGCAGCTTTGGGGGGATCGGCAGCAATCAGCCCCAGCATTTT.

As DNA, the CDR3 is TGCGCCAGCAGCCCGAACGGACAGGGTAAAGCTTTCTTT. Encoded protein: CASSPNGQGKAFF. The chain couples TRBV5-1 to TRBJ1-1; 8 bases fit TRBD1. Germline values: CDR1 SGHRS, CDR2 YFSETQ. V was pared by 4 bases and J by 9 bases, with 8 bases of the junction left unmatched. This CDR3 comprises 13 residues.

This rearrangement joins TRBV27 to TRBJ2-7; 7 nucleotides match TRBD2. Unmatched junction bases numbered 15, after V lost 5 bases and J lost 5 bases. The CDR3 is made up of 16 amino acids. Germline CDR1 reads MNHEY; CDR2 reads SMNVEV (reference sequence). The CDR3 here is CASSVNPLAAGNEQYF. Here the CDR3 DNA reads TGTGCCAGCAGTGTCAACCCGCTAGCGGCAGGTAACGAGCAGTACTTC.

The chain couples TRBV6-5 to TRBJ2-1; tentatively, D is TRBD2 (5 bases). Trimming left V 6 bases short and J 1 base short, with 7 bases between. The CDR3 length is 13 residues. The germline CDR1 and CDR2 sequences are MNHEY and SVGAGI. CDR3 sequence (DNA): TGTGCCAGCAGCGCGGGTTCCTACAATGAGCAGTTCTTC. It yields the protein CASSAGSYNEQFF.

V gene TRBV23-1 combines with J gene TRBJ1-1; 9 bases map to TRBD1. TRBV23-1 falls under the ORF class, with uncertain function. The CDR3 contains 16 residues. Trimming cost V 7 bases and J 2 bases; bases outside gene matches: 11. The CDR3 protein is CASTFLRDRVNTEAFF. Here the CDR3 DNA reads TGCGCCAGCACTTTTTTGAGGGACAGGGTTAACACTGAAGCTTTCTTT.

This clone was picked up a small number of times. The chain joins TRBV3-1 (or the pseudogene TRBV3-2) to TRBJ1-5, with D uncertain. Trimming took 4 bases from V and 6 from J, leaving 7 bases between them. This CDR3 comprises 12 residues. CDR1 is LGHDT and CDR2 is YNNKEL in the germline V gene (reference sequence). This CDR3 reads CASSLLGQPQHF. CDR3 bases: TGTGCCAGCAGCCTCCTAGGTCAGCCCCAGCATTTT.

The chain couples TRBV5-4 to TRBJ1-2, with D possibly being TRBD1 (5 bases). CDR1 and CDR2 (germline): SGHNT, YYREEE (reference sequence). V lost 6 bases, J lost 0 bases, and 12 bases lay in between. The CDR3 sequence is 14 residues long. CDR3 DNA: TGTGCCAGCACCCGACAGACTGCTAACTATGGCTACACCTTC. It translates to CASTRQTANYGYTF.

The CDR3 sequence: CATSGRGDTGELFF. The CDR3 bases are TGTGCCACCAGTGGCAGGGGGGACACCGGGGAGCTGTTTTTT. The chain couples TRBV24-1 to TRBJ2-2; a possible D gene is TRBD1 (7 bases). Germline-derived CDR1 and CDR2 are KGHDR and SFDVKD. The CDR3 totals 14 residues. Trimming took off 5 bases at V and 3 bases at J, with 9 bases between the two ends.